Below, 20 T cell receptor beta chains from the same sample are listed, as sequenced in a study of cytomegalovirus exposure and HLA in healthy donors. Both 60 Vbeta primers and 13 Jbeta primers went into the PCR. Profiling relied on immunoSEQ multiplex PCR, and the TCRdb table lists in-frame clones only, not all of them. Of 150,000 to 200,000 clones listed, around four fifths are singletons. The source material was PBMCs. All receptors come from a man aged 50 to 60 in good health and CMV-seropositive.

This chain connects TRBV27 to TRBJ2-3, with D perhaps TRBD2 (6 bases). The CDR3 is 13 amino acids. V dropped 5 bases and J dropped 4 bases, with 10 bases sitting between them. Per germline, CDR1 MNHEY and CDR2 SMNVEV (reference sequence). CDR3 sequence (DNA): TGTGCCAGCAGTCCTTCTAGCGCAGATACGCAGTATTTT. This encodes CASSPSSADTQYF.

V gene TRBV6-1 combines with J gene TRBJ2-7; 8 nucleotides agree with TRBD2. This CDR3 region has 11 residues. Per the germline V gene, CDR1 is MNHNS and CDR2 is SASEGT. The CDR3 bases are TGTGCATATAGCGGGACCTACGAGCAGTACTTC. As protein: CAYSGTYEQYF.

This chain uses TRBV6-5 with TRBJ1-6; TRBD1 aligns across 7 bases. Germline V lookup: CDR1 MNHEY, CDR2 SVGAGI. V lost 5 bases to trimming and J lost 4 bases; unmatched junction nucleotides: 5. This CDR3 comprises 15 residues. CDR3 DNA: TGTGCCAGCAGTACTGGACAGGCTTATAATTCACCCCTCCACTTT. The encoded protein is CASSTGQAYNSPLHF.

The chain employs TRBV19 and TRBJ1-1; weak D call: TRBD1 (5 bases). The CDR3 runs to 14 residues. V was shortened by 1 base and J by 1 base, with 7 bases between the two germline ends. The V gene's germline CDR1 is LNHDA and CDR2 SQIVND (reference sequence). CDR3 sequence (DNA): TGTGCCAGTAGTATAGGACAGTCGAACACTGAAGCTTTCTTT. The encoded protein is CASSIGQSNTEAFF.

This clone was recorded only once. The V gene is TRBV19, the J gene TRBJ2-7, with TRBD2 identical over 10 bases. The germline gives CDR1 LNHDA, CDR2 SQIVND (reference sequence). This CDR3 has 16 amino acids. Trimming took 7 bases from V and 5 from J; bases not matched to a gene: 14. As DNA, the CDR3 is TGTGCCAGTAAAAAGGTAGTGGGGACTAGCGACGACGAGCAGTACTTC. As protein: CASKKVVGTSDDEQYF.

V and J are TRBV4-3 and TRBJ2-1, with TRBD2 identical over 12 bases. The J segment lost 3 bases and the V segment lost 2 bases, leaving 5 bases of the junction unmatched. The germline CDR1 and CDR2 sequences are LGHNA and YSLEER. The CDR3 is 17 amino acids. The CDR3 DNA reads TGCGCCAGCAGCCAACCACTAGCGGGGGGCAACTACAATGAGCAGTTCTTC. As protein: CASSQPLAGGNYNEQFF.

J is TRBJ1-3 and V is TRBV30, with D possibly matching TRBD1 (6 bases). Per germline, CDR1 GTSNPN and CDR2 SVGIG (reference sequence). Trimming shortened V by 5 bases and J by 0 bases, and 14 bases separated the two germline ends. This CDR3 spans 15 amino acids. The CDR3 sequence is CAWGGEGISGNTIYF. CDR3 DNA: TGTGCCTGGGGGGGCGAGGGGATCTCTGGAAACACCATATATTTT. The full variable domain, rest sourced from reference TRBV30 and TRBJ1-3, is SQTIHQWPATLVQPVGSPLSLECTVEGTSNPNLYWYRQAAGRGLQLLFYSVGIGQISSEVPQNLSASRPQDRQFILSSKKLLLSDSGFYLCAWGGEGISGNTIYFGEGSWLTVV.

The chain combines TRBV5-1 with TRBJ1-1; a possible D gene is TRBD1 (5 bases). This CDR3 is 14 amino acids long. With 7 bases removed from V and 4 bases from J, the gap between germline ends came to 17 bases. The germline V gene encodes CDR1 SGHRS and CDR2 YFSETQ. The CDR3 protein is CASFLSRGSTEAFF. The CDR3 coding sequence is TGCGCCAGCTTCCTGTCTAGGGGAAGCACTGAAGCTTTCTTT.

This clone was seen only a few times. This rearrangement joins TRBV5-1 to TRBJ2-4; D perhaps matches TRBD2 (6 bases). This CDR3 has 17 residues. V shed 4 bases and J shed 0 bases, with 17 bases lying between them. Germline lookup yields CDR1 SGHRS and CDR2 YFSETQ. CDR3 in amino acids: CASSRPGGFGAKNIQYF. The CDR3 DNA follows: TGCGCCAGCAGCCGACCTGGGGGGTTTGGAGCCAAAAACATTCAGTACTTC.

The CDR3 region is CASSHTTGTHYGYTF. CDR3 nucleotide sequence: TGCGCCAGCAGCCATACGACAGGGACCCACTATGGCTACACCTTC. The chain uses TRBV4-1 and TRBJ1-2, with TRBD1 matching over 7 bases. The germline CDR1 and CDR2 sequences are MGHRA and YSYEKL. V lost 3 bases, J lost 3 bases, and 7 bases stayed unmatched. CDR3 length equals 15 residues.

A single count supports this clone. The chain employs TRBV6-1 and TRBJ1-1; D unclear. Germline V lookup: CDR1 MNHNS, CDR2 SASEGT. This CDR3 contains 12 residues. V lost 2 bases and J 7 bases, leaving 8 bases between the germline ends. The CDR3 DNA sequence: TGTGCCAGCAGTGAATCACGGGGTGAAGCTTTCTTT. It codes for CASSESRGEAFF.

The gene calls are TRBV10-1 and TRBJ2-1, with D perhaps TRBD1 (8 bases). The CDR3 is 14 amino acids. Per germline, CDR1 WNHNN and CDR2 SYGVQD (reference sequence). Between the trimmed V and J ends, which lost 5 bases and 8 bases, there was a span of 16 bases. The CDR3 region is CASSPAGQVHEQFF. The CDR3 region has the DNA TGCGCCAGCAGTCCAGCGGGACAGGTCCATGAGCAGTTCTTC.

This chain joins TRBV23-1 and TRBJ2-3; D is perhaps TRBD1 (5 bases). TRBV23-1 is labeled an ORF, and its function is uncertain. The germline V and J ends were trimmed by 0 bases and 3 bases, with 13 bases remaining between them. This CDR3 is 16 amino acids long. The CDR3 loop reads CASSQSDNPFTDTQYF. The CDR3 DNA sequence: TGCGCCAGCAGTCAATCGGACAACCCATTTACAGATACGCAGTATTTT.

The chain is built from TRBV7-2 and TRBJ2-3, with D unclear. Trimming removed 3 bases at V and 1 base at J, with 5 bases between. The CDR3 contains 13 residues. Germline V gene lookup returns CDR1 SGHTA and CDR2 FQGNSA. CDR3 sequence (DNA): TGTGCCAGCAGCTTGCAGGGCACAGATACGCAGTATTTT. It specifies CASSLQGTDTQYF.

V and J are TRBV15 and TRBJ1-5; tentative D call: TRBD1 (6 bases). The CDR3 extends over 15 amino acids. From germline, CDR1 is LNHNV and CDR2 YYDKDF (reference sequence). V was cut by 8 bases and J by 1 base, with 15 bases left in between. Written as DNA, the CDR3 is TGTGCCACCGGAGATGGGGGGGCGAGCAATCAGCCCCAGCATTTT. Residues: CATGDGGASNQPQHF.

The gene calls are TRBV28 and TRBJ1-5; D ambiguous. The CDR3 is 15 amino acids. Germline CDR1 reads MDHEN; CDR2 reads SYDVKM. Between the trimmed V and J ends, which lost 3 bases and 1 base, there was a span of 10 bases. The CDR3 here is CASSFTGRSNQPQHF. The CDR3 DNA sequence: TGTGCCAGCAGTTTCACGGGAAGGAGCAATCAGCCCCAGCATTTT.

The J gene is TRBJ1-1, the V gene TRBV2, with a possible D match to TRBD1 (5 bases). CDR1 is SNHLY, CDR2 FYNNEI, per germline. Deletions cut 10 bases from V and 0 bases from J, with 12 bases between. The length of the CDR3 is 13 residues. CDR3: CATVQVMNTEAFF. The CDR3 region has the DNA TGTGCCACTGTACAGGTCATGAACACTGAAGCTTTCTTT.

The chain recombines TRBV7-2 with TRBJ2-7; D unresolved. This CDR3 spans 14 amino acids. Per germline, CDR1 SGHTA and CDR2 FQGNSA. Trimming pared 5 bases from V and 4 bases from J, leaving 15 bases between. CDR3 nucleotides: TGTGCCAGCAGCCACGAGTATGAGGAATACGAGCAGTACTTC. Protein sequence: CASSHEYEEYEQYF.

The chain combines TRBV28 with TRBJ2-7; a weak D match, TRBD2 (5 bases). Trimming left V 8 bases short and J 2 bases short, with 10 bases between. CDR1 is MDHEN and CDR2 is SYDVKM in the germline V gene. The CDR3 loop spans 12 amino acids. This chain's CDR3 is CASEGQTYEQYF. The DNA for the CDR3 is TGTGCCAGCGAGGGCCAGACCTACGAGCAGTACTTC.

V gene TRBV5-6 combines with J gene TRBJ2-1; 9 bases fit TRBD1. Germline V gene lookup returns CDR1 SGHDT and CDR2 YYEEEE. This CDR3 is 16 amino acids long. The trim removed 4 bases at V and 3 bases at J, leaving 8 bases unmatched. CDR3: CASSQTSGQGYNEQFF. The CDR3 region has the DNA TGTGCCAGCAGCCAAACCTCGGGACAGGGCTACAATGAGCAGTTCTTC. Full variable domain (outside the CDR3, taken from reference TRBV5-6 and TRBJ2-1): DAGVTQSPTHLIKTRGQQVTLRCSPKSGHDTVSWYQQALGQGPQFIFQYYEEEERQRGNFPDRFSGHQFPNYSSELNVNALLLGDSALYLCASSQTSGQGYNEQFFGPGTRLTVL.